This TCR beta chain originates from a study of cytomegalovirus exposure and HLA in healthy donors. The overall study: Early released data had about 85 million unique TCRs, all coming from HLA-typed donors. Study findings and constraints: Among the most significant clusters, several appeared linked to common viral pathogens in a later analysis.

A remark on this clone: As yet, its antigen is unknown.

Use of 60 Vbeta and 13 Jbeta primers characterized the PCR. Assay: immunoSEQ multiplex PCR; the TCRdb copy retains only in-frame clones and omits some. This listing includes some 46,000 clones. Trimming took 4 bases from V and 5 from J, leaving 11 bases between them. Germline V lookup: CDR1 MNHNY, CDR2 SVGAGI (reference sequence). The CDR3 spans 14 residues. Healthy donors of bone marrow made up the group. Though nominally healthy at sampling, donors likely had unrecorded immune exposures. This receptor was obtained from a woman in her 30s in good health and CMV-seronegative. The chain joins TRBV6-6 to TRBJ1-4, with D unclear. Sequencing was carried out using PBMCs. The CDR3 nucleotides are TGTGCCAGCAGTTTGGGCTCAAAGAATGAAAAACTGTTTTTT. Amino acid sequence: CASSLGSKNEKLFF.